These 29 T cell receptor beta chains share one sample of origin, sequenced in a study of cytomegalovirus exposure and HLA in healthy donors. The PCR employed 60 Vbeta primers together with 13 Jbeta primers. Here immunoSEQ multiplex PCR was the method, and the copy in TCRdb shows in-frame clones only, minus some. The sample consists of approximately 130,000 clones, around 84% of them appearing once. The sequenced sample was PBMCs. The receptors here all came from a man aged 50 or older in good health and CMV-seronegative.

The gene calls are TRBV19 and TRBJ2-1; TRBD1 is a possible D gene (5 bases). Trimming pared 3 bases from V and 0 bases from J, leaving 9 bases between. The length of the CDR3 is 15 residues. The V gene's germline CDR1 is LNHDA and CDR2 SQIVND (reference sequence). The DNA for the CDR3 is TGTGCCAGTAGTATGCAGGGAAGCTCCTACAATGAGCAGTTCTTC. This translates into CASSMQGSSYNEQFF.

Worth noting for this clone: Other DNA sequences within the sample encode an identical CDR3. This chain links TRBV30 with TRBJ1-6; 7 bases are a match to TRBD1. J gave up 13 bases and V 5 bases, and 14 bases lay outside the gene matches. CDR3 length: 14 residues. The germline V gene has CDR1 GTSNPN and CDR2 SVGIG (reference sequence). The CDR3 spells CAWSPGQYFSPLHF. As DNA, the CDR3 is TGTGCCTGGTCCCCGGGACAGTACTTTTCCCCCCTCCACTTT.

The chain is built from TRBV7-9 and TRBJ1-1; 8 nucleotides align to TRBD1. J was trimmed by 2 bases and V by 3 bases; bases with no gene match: 11. Germline V gives CDR1 SEHNR, CDR2 FQNEAQ (reference sequence). The CDR3 has 17 residues. CDR3 region: CASSFHPDRGLNTEAFF. CDR3 in DNA: TGTGCCAGCAGCTTCCATCCCGACAGGGGACTAAACACTGAAGCTTTCTTT.

The chain links TRBV5-8 to TRBJ1-6; 7 nucleotides agree with TRBD1. The CDR3 is made up of 15 amino acids. With 10 bases clipped from V and 2 bases from J, the junction kept 9 bases outside the gene matches. CDR1 is SGHTS and CDR2 is YDEGEE in the germline V gene. CDR3 nucleotide sequence: TGTGCCGATGCAGGGGGTCGCCCCTATAATTCACCCCTCCACTTT. It codes for CADAGGRPYNSPLHF.

This clone was seen a single time. The chain recombines TRBV5-1 with TRBJ2-1; D is uncertain. V was pared by 0 bases and J by 3 bases, with 4 bases between. This CDR3 region has 13 residues. CDR1 is SGHRS and CDR2 is YFSETQ in the germline V gene. CDR3 loop: CASSLADYNEQFF. The CDR3 DNA follows: TGCGCCAGCAGCTTGGCAGACTACAATGAGCAGTTCTTC. Variable domain in full (rest from reference TRBV5-1 and TRBJ2-1): KAGVTQTPRYLIKTRGQQVTLSCSPISGHRSVSWYQQTPGQGLQFLFEYFSETQRNKGNFPGRFSGRQFSNSRSEMNVSTLELGDSALYLCASSLADYNEQFFGPGTRLTVL.

This chain joins TRBV5-1 and TRBJ2-5, with D perhaps TRBD1 (6 bases). This CDR3 is built from 14 residues. V was clipped by 2 bases and J by 1 base, with 9 bases between them. Germline V CDR1 and CDR2: SGHRS, YFSETQ. CDR3 in DNA: TGCGCCAGCAGCTTTCAGGGGACCCAAGAGACCCAGTACTTC. Translation: CASSFQGTQETQYF.

This sequence joins TRBV1 and TRBJ2-1; the D call of TRBD2 is as the table states it, not checked on the DNA. TRBV1 is classified as a pseudogene. CDR3 length equals 16 residues. This CDR3 reads CTSNHRGGVQYNEQFF. The CDR3 DNA sequence: TGCACCAGCAACCACCGTGGGGGGGTCCAATACAATGAGCAGTTCTTC.

The chain employs TRBV15 and TRBJ1-5, with TRBD1 as a possible D gene (6 bases). The CDR3 is 16 residues long. Trimming shortened V by 0 bases and J by 1 base, and 10 bases separated the two germline ends. CDR1 and CDR2 (germline): LNHNV, YYDKDF (reference sequence). The CDR3 is CATSRDRGASNQPQHF. For the CDR3, the DNA is TGTGCCACCAGCAGAGATCGGGGGGCGAGCAATCAGCCCCAGCATTTT.

The V gene is TRBV11-2, the J gene TRBJ2-7; D remains ambiguous. V lost 3 bases and J lost 0, with 9 bases in between. The CDR3 sequence is 14 residues long. Germline values: CDR1 SGHAT, CDR2 FQNNGV. The DNA for the CDR3 is TGTGCCAGCAGCTTTACGAGGTTCTCCTACGAGCAGTACTTC. Translating gives CASSFTRFSYEQYF.

The chain joins TRBV19 to TRBJ1-5; D perhaps matches TRBD1 (6 bases). The length of the CDR3 is 15 residues. V gave up 7 bases and J gave up 4 bases, with 17 bases separating them. Germline CDR1 LNHDA, CDR2 SQIVND (reference sequence). CDR3 sequence reads: CASTSVTGLNQPQHF. In nucleotides, the CDR3 is TGTGCCAGTACCTCCGTCACAGGGCTAAATCAGCCCCAGCATTTT.

By share, this clone counts as medium-sized. In nucleotides, the CDR3 is TGTGCCAGTAGTTTCGACAGTAGCAATCAGCCCCAGCATTTT. As protein: CASSFDSSNQPQHF. V usage is TRBV19 and J usage is TRBJ1-5; tentatively, D is TRBD1 (5 bases). Germline CDR1 LNHDA, CDR2 SQIVND (reference sequence). The CDR3 is 14 residues long. Trimming shortened V by 5 bases and J by 0 bases, and 8 bases separated the two germline ends.

The V gene is TRBV30, the J gene TRBJ1-2; D not resolved. The V gene lost 3 bases and the J gene lost 8 bases, with 19 bases spanning the gap. CDR3 size: 14 residues. Germline CDR1 reads GTSNPN; CDR2 reads SVGIG (reference sequence). CDR3 nucleotide sequence: TGTGCCTGGAGGGGCCCTTGGGTGCGTAAGGGCTACACCTTC. Translated, it gives CAWRGPWVRKGYTF.

This rearrangement joins TRBV7-3 to TRBJ2-2; 11 bases line up with TRBD1. Germline CDR1 SGHTA, CDR2 FQGTGA. V lost 4 bases and J lost 0; bases outside the gene matches: 1. This CDR3 comprises 16 residues. This chain's CDR3 is CASSSDRGPNTGELFF. The CDR3 region has the DNA TGTGCCAGCAGCTCGGACAGGGGGCCGAACACCGGGGAGCTGTTTTTT.

V is TRBV5-4 and J is TRBJ2-7, with TRBD1 matching over 7 bases. CDR3 size: 14 residues. Germline assignment: CDR1 SGHNT and CDR2 YYREEE (reference sequence). The V gene end was trimmed by 4 bases and the J gene end by 0 bases; junction bases not matched to a gene: 4. The CDR3 nucleotides are TGTGCCAGCAGCCCAGGACAGGACTCCTACGAGCAGTACTTC. Residues: CASSPGQDSYEQYF. Full variable domain (outside the CDR3, taken from reference TRBV5-4 and TRBJ2-7): ETGVTQSPTHLIKTRGQQVTLRCSSQSGHNTVSWYQQALGQGPQFIFQYYREEENGRGNFPPRFSGLQFPNYSSELNVNALELDDSALYLCASSPGQDSYEQYFGPGTRLTVT.

The chain combines TRBV7-6 with TRBJ2-1; weak D call: TRBD2 (6 bases). The CDR3 runs 15 residues. Germline CDR1 and CDR2: SGHVS and FNYEAQ. Trimming removed 5 bases from V and 3 bases from J, with 14 bases in between. CDR3 protein: CASSPDTGLYNEQFF. The CDR3 nucleotides read TGTGCCAGCAGCCCCGATACGGGACTCTACAATGAGCAGTTCTTC.

The chain combines TRBV11-1 with TRBJ2-2, with D possibly being TRBD1 (6 bases). V lost 5 bases and J 7 bases, leaving 11 bases between the germline ends. CDR1 and CDR2 (germline): SGHAT, FQDESV (reference sequence). The CDR3 is 13 amino acids. The CDR3 spells CASSRTGLGELFF. The CDR3 DNA reads TGTGCCAGCAGCCGCACAGGGCTCGGGGAGCTGTTTTTT.

CDR3 DNA: TGTGCCAGCAGCTATGACAGGTCCTACGAGCAGTACTTC. It encodes CASSYDRSYEQYF. The chain has TRBV5-6 and TRBJ2-7, with D possibly matching TRBD1 (6 bases). Germline V gene lookup returns CDR1 SGHDT and CDR2 YYEEEE. Trimming left V 3 bases short and J 1 base short, with 8 bases between. The CDR3 covers 13 residues. Combining the CDR3 with reference TRBV5-6 and TRBJ2-7 gives the whole variable domain DAGVTQSPTHLIKTRGQQVTLRCSPKSGHDTVSWYQQALGQGPQFIFQYYEEEERQRGNFPDRFSGHQFPNYSSELNVNALLLGDSALYLCASSYDRSYEQYFGPGTRLTVT.

The J gene is TRBJ2-7, the V gene TRBV19; D gene unclear. Germline CDR1 is LNHDA and CDR2 is SQIVND (reference sequence). The V end lost 3 bases, the J end lost 2 bases, and 14 bases lay between the germline ends. The CDR3 spans 15 residues. CDR3 residues: CASSIDGVTPYEQYF. DNA of the CDR3: TGTGCCAGTAGTATCGACGGAGTAACTCCCTACGAGCAGTACTTC.

The chain is built from TRBV2 and TRBJ1-6, with a weak D call TRBD1 (5 bases). CDR3 length: 15 residues. Germline assignment: CDR1 SNHLY and CDR2 FYNNEI. The V gene lost 6 bases and the J gene lost 6 bases, with 15 bases spanning the gap. The CDR3 spells CASRPFREPNSPLHF. CDR3 coding DNA: TGTGCCAGCAGACCTTTCAGGGAACCTAATTCACCCCTCCACTTT. The entire variable domain, with the rest obtained from reference TRBV2 and TRBJ1-6, is as follows: EPEVTQTPSHQVTQMGQEVILRCVPISNHLYFYWYRQILGQKVEFLVSFYNNEISEKSEIFDDQFSVERPDGSNFTLKIRSTKLEDSAMYFCASRPFREPNSPLHFGNGTRLTVT.

The V and J genes are TRBV27 and TRBJ2-3; D might be TRBD1 (6 bases). This CDR3 region has 17 residues. V lost 1 base, J lost 1 base, and 15 bases lay in between. CDR1 is MNHEY, CDR2 SMNVEV, per germline (reference sequence). In DNA, the CDR3 is TGTGCCAGCAGTTTATTGTCTGCAGCAGGGGGCACAGATACGCAGTATTTT. Its translation is CASSLLSAAGGTDTQYF.

This chain uses TRBV2 with TRBJ1-5; D is possibly TRBD1 (5 bases). Germline V gives CDR1 SNHLY, CDR2 FYNNEI. The CDR3 sequence is 14 residues long. V was clipped by 3 bases and J by 3 bases, with 9 bases between them. This chain's CDR3 is CASSEIRDNQPQHF. The CDR3 DNA follows: TGTGCCAGCAGTGAGATCAGGGACAATCAGCCCCAGCATTTT.

This clone appeared once. The rearrangement joins TRBV7-2 to TRBJ1-1; D may be TRBD1 (5 bases). Between the trimmed V and J ends, which lost 2 bases and 3 bases, there was a span of 13 bases. The CDR3 length is 15 residues. From germline, CDR1 is SGHTA and CDR2 FQGNSA. The CDR3 DNA reads as TGTGCCAGCAGCTTATATGGAGGGGCGTACACTGAAGCTTTCTTT. It yields the protein CASSLYGGAYTEAFF.

This chain links TRBV19 with TRBJ1-2; TRBD1 matches at 9 bases. Trimming removed 3 bases from V and 0 bases from J; junction bases left unmatched: 5. The germline V gene has CDR1 LNHDA and CDR2 SQIVND (reference sequence). The CDR3 extends over 16 amino acids. The CDR3 loop is CASSITGGGSNYGYTF. The CDR3 DNA reads TGTGCCAGTAGTATTACAGGGGGCGGATCTAACTATGGCTACACCTTC.

The chain joins TRBV7-9 to TRBJ2-5; 16 bases are shared with TRBD2. CDR1 is SEHNR, CDR2 FQNEAQ, per germline (reference sequence). V was pared by 5 bases and J by 2 bases, with 11 bases of the junction left unmatched. This CDR3 contains 19 residues. For the CDR3, the DNA is TGTGCCAGCAGCCCGGGACTAGCGGGGGGGCCGCGTAAGCAAGAGACCCAGTACTTC. Residues: CASSPGLAGGPRKQETQYF.

The chain uses TRBV6-6 and TRBJ2-5; 7 bases are shared with TRBD1. The CDR3 has 15 residues. J lost 2 bases, V lost 0 bases, and 3 bases had no gene match. Germline V gene sequence: CDR1 MNHNY, CDR2 SVGAGI (reference sequence). CDR3 residues: CASSYSTGRQETQYF. DNA of the CDR3: TGTGCCAGCAGTTACTCGACAGGGCGGCAAGAGACCCAGTACTTC.

The chain links TRBV7-3 to TRBJ1-6; D might be TRBD1 (6 bases). The germline gives CDR1 SGHTA, CDR2 FQGTGA. CDR3 length equals 13 residues. The V gene lost 5 bases and the J gene lost 11 bases, with 13 bases spanning the gap. The CDR3 region has the DNA TGTGCCAGCAGCCTAGGGGGATCGGCACCCCTCCACTTT. Protein product: CASSLGGSAPLHF. The whole variable domain, filled in from reference TRBV7-3 and TRBJ1-6, reads GAGVSQTPSNKVTEKGKYVELRCDPISGHTALYWYRQSLGQGPEFLIYFQGTGAADDSGLPNDRFFAVRPEGSVSTLKIQRTERGDSAVYLCASSLGGSAPLHFGNGTRLTVT.

The rearrangement uses TRBV7-9 and TRBJ2-1, with D hard to call. Trimming took 3 bases from V and 11 from J, leaving 11 bases between them. The germline CDR1 and CDR2 sequences are SEHNR and FQNEAQ (reference sequence). This CDR3 has 12 residues. DNA for the CDR3: TGTGCCAGCAGCTTGATAGCTAGACAGCAGTTCTTC. Translated: CASSLIARQQFF.

The rearrangement links TRBV6-6 to TRBJ1-4; possibly TRBD1 for D (6 bases). Between the trimmed V and J ends, which lost 5 bases and 5 bases, there was a span of 9 bases. CDR1 is MNHNY, CDR2 SVGAGI, per germline (reference sequence). The length of the CDR3 is 13 residues. The CDR3 region is CASSRGGNEKLFF. CDR3 in DNA: TGTGCCAGCAGTAGGGGGGGGAATGAAAAACTGTTTTTT.

The table lists this clone with a count of one. This chain joins TRBV11-2 and TRBJ2-3, with D possibly TRBD1 on 6 matching bases. This CDR3 has 15 residues. The ends were cut back, 3 bases at V and 0 bases at J, with 10 bases in the middle. Germline assignment: CDR1 SGHAT and CDR2 FQNNGV. The CDR3 DNA follows: TGTGCCAGCAGCTTGGGGGCCCCGAGCACAGATACGCAGTATTTT. Translated, it gives CASSLGAPSTDTQYF.